This T cell receptor (beta chain) originates from a study of post-analysis software for immune sequencing data. There are 12 residues in the CDR3. The germline gives CDR1 SGHAT, CDR2 FQNNGV. Trimming stripped 2 bases from V and 0 bases from J, with 1 base between. Presence of unique molecular identifiers characterized the TCR beta cDNA libraries. From roughly 1 to 10 million T cells, 400,000 to 500,000 cDNA molecules were obtained. TCRdb reprocessed the PCR reads with MiXCR, giving one entry per CDR3 protein. The data hold fewer than 850,000 distinct CDR3 sequences, with 25% to 30% observed a single time. There are many counts of this clonotype. What it recognizes is unknown. Findings and caveats of the study: Patients used about five TRBV segments, including TRBV5-6, TRBV5-1 and TRBV20-1, more often than controls.

The sequenced sample was blood. This clonotype was obtained from a girl aged 10 to 17 with multiple sclerosis. The V gene is TRBV11-2, the J gene TRBJ1-2; D remains unclear. Here the CDR3 reads CASSLTNYGYTF. The CDR3 DNA sequence: TGTGCCAGCAGCTTAACTAACTATGGCTACACCTTC.